This T cell receptor (beta chain) was sequenced during a study of CXCR3-negative and CXCR3-positive naive CD8 T cells. As regards this clonotype: Antigen specificity is unknown.

Findings and caveats of the study: Both naive subsets, CXCR3-negative and CXCR3-positive, displayed similar TRBV-TRBJ usage, unlike memory cells. Whereas both naive subsets had comparably high diversity, memory CD8+ cells had much lower diversity.

This CDR3 spans 13 amino acids. Carrying UMI labels, the TRB cDNA libraries were prepared through 5' RACE. Following a re-call of the 5' RACE reads, TCRdb has one entry per CDR3 protein and lacks DNA. This repertoire includes more than 45,000 distinct CDR3 sequences. Sequenced material: memory CD8+ T cells from blood. This chain connects TRBV12-3 or TRBV12-4 to TRBJ1-3. This TCR was sampled from a human donor in good health. Some clones in this sample may be carry-over from other donors' samples. The CDR3 loop is CASSFGRADTIYF.